This T cell receptor beta chain was obtained from a study of Tregs in tolerant kidney transplant recipients. J lost 7 bases, V lost 1 base, and 7 bases had no gene match. Germline loops: CDR1 MNHEY, CDR2 SMNVEV (reference sequence). The CDR3 has 15 amino acids. TCRdb's copy holds only in-frame clones and misses some; the assay was immunoSEQ multiplex PCR. The data show 55,000 to 80,000 clones, with 95% to 98% seen just once and around 0.3% held by the top ten. The rearrangement uses TRBV27 and TRBJ2-1; 7 nucleotides match TRBD2. The starting material was Tregs from blood, obtained before the transplant. This receptor was taken from a human donor who received a combined kidney and bone marrow transplant. CDR3 bases: TGTGCCAGCAGTTTATGGGCGGGAGTAGGGAATGAGCAGTTCTTC. It translates to CASSLWAGVGNEQFF.